Below, 28 T cell receptor beta chains from the same sample are listed, as sequenced in a study of T cell repertoires in cytomegalovirus infection. TCRdb redid the calling of the reads with MiXCR, one entry per CDR3 protein. The sample lists approximately 220,000 distinct CDR3 sequences; about 38% were seen once. No antigen has been assigned to these receptors. Here the sequenced sample was CD8+ T cells from cultured PBMCs, taken from culture after CMV antigen stimulation. The receptors here all came from a human donor in good health (CMV status not recorded). Some clones in this sample may be carry-over from other donors' samples.

Here the CDR3 DNA reads TGTGCCAGCAGTACGGGACTAGCGACCTACGAGCAGTACTTC. Amino acid sequence: CASSTGLATYEQYF. The chain recombines TRBV12-3 or TRBV12-4 with TRBJ2-7; TRBD2 aligns across 10 bases. V was pared by 5 bases and J by 2 bases, with 3 bases of the junction left unmatched. This CDR3 is built from 14 residues.

The V call is TRBV7-2, the J call TRBJ2-7; no definite D call. The CDR3 length is 14 residues. Between the trimmed V and J ends, which lost 5 bases and 3 bases, there was a span of 14 bases. CDR1 SGHTA and CDR2 FQGNSA come from the germline V gene. The CDR3 reads CASSISQTHYEQYF. Here the CDR3 DNA reads TGTGCCAGCAGCATCTCCCAGACCCACTACGAGCAGTACTTC.

This clonotype was found a few times. V and J are TRBV7-6 and TRBJ1-6; D is ambiguous. CDR3 length equals 17 residues. In germline, CDR1 is SGHVS, CDR2 FNYEAQ. With 0 bases removed from V and 7 bases from J, the gap between germline ends came to 16 bases. CDR3 DNA: TGTGCCAGCAGCTTAGCTTTCAGGACTGATGGGAATTCACCCCTCCACTTT. Protein: CASSLAFRTDGNSPLHF.

This clonotype has only a few counts. The J gene is TRBJ2-7, the V gene TRBV19; tentative D call: TRBD1 (8 bases). Looked up from germline, CDR1 is LNHDA and CDR2 is SQIVND (reference sequence). The CDR3 runs 15 residues. V was shortened by 6 bases and J by 1 base, with 16 bases between the two germline ends. The CDR3 region is CASSPGQGGSYEQYF. The CDR3 DNA sequence: TGTGCCAGTAGCCCCGGACAGGGAGGGTCCTACGAGCAGTACTTC.

The chain joins TRBV27 to TRBJ2-7, with a weak D call TRBD2 (6 bases). CDR3 size: 15 residues. The V and J ends lost 6 bases and 2 bases respectively, with 17 bases between them. Germline V CDR1 and CDR2: MNHEY, SMNVEV (reference sequence). The CDR3 sequence is CASSRGTRSTYEQYF. CDR3 DNA: TGTGCCAGCAGCCGAGGGACTCGGAGTACCTACGAGCAGTACTTC.

This clonotype was detected many times. The chain couples TRBV7-8 to TRBJ2-3; 11 positions match TRBD2. The CDR3 has 16 residues. Per germline, CDR1 SGHVS and CDR2 FQNEAQ. The junction had 4 bases not matched to a gene; V was cut back by 3 bases and J by 2 bases. The CDR3 protein is CASSFLTSGITDTQYF. The CDR3 DNA follows: TGTGCCAGCAGCTTTTTGACTAGCGGGATCACAGATACGCAGTATTTT.

The gene calls are TRBV29-1 and TRBJ2-3, with TRBD1 matching over 7 bases. The CDR3 has 14 residues. Germline CDR1 and CDR2: SQVTM and ANQGSEA. V lost 7 bases to trimming and J lost 0 bases; unmatched junction nucleotides: 7. The CDR3 sequence: CSGLGGTSTDTQYF. CDR3 in DNA: TGCAGCGGCCTAGGGGGCACTAGCACAGATACGCAGTATTTT.

About this clonotype itself: This CDR3 is missing its conserved last phenylalanine or tryptophan, likely due to a read error. This sequence joins TRBV7-6 and TRBJ2-7, with D uncertain. Germline loops: CDR1 SGHVS, CDR2 FNYEAQ. The V and J ends lost 5 bases and 3 bases respectively, with 11 bases between them. The length of the CDR3 is 13 residues. The CDR3 spells CASSPTGFYEQYY. The CDR3 bases are TGTGCCAGCAGCCCAACTGGATTCTACGAGCAGTACTAC.

The chain employs TRBV28 and TRBJ1-5; D uncertain. The CDR3 consists of 15 residues. Germline V lookup: CDR1 MDHEN, CDR2 SYDVKM. V was trimmed by 6 bases and J by 4 bases, leaving 16 bases between them. The chain's CDR3 is CASSLAAYGNQPQHF. The DNA for the CDR3 is TGTGCCAGCAGCCTCGCCGCGTATGGGAATCAGCCCCAGCATTTT.

This clonotype was seen a handful of times. The gene calls are TRBV29-1 and TRBJ1-2; 7 nucleotides agree with TRBD1. With V trimmed by 6 bases and J by 4 bases, 5 bases remained unmatched. This CDR3 is built from 12 residues. The germline gives CDR1 SQVTM, CDR2 ANQGSEA. This chain's CDR3 is CSVDTGVYGYTF. CDR3 sequence (DNA): TGCAGCGTCGATACAGGGGTCTATGGCTACACCTTC.

This clonotype was seen only a few times. CDR3 sequence reads: CASRSTSANEQFF. The CDR3 DNA sequence: TGCGCCAGCAGATCGACTAGCGCCAATGAGCAGTTCTTC. This chain connects TRBV4-3 to TRBJ2-1, with TRBD2 identical over 8 bases. This CDR3 comprises 13 residues. Germline CDR1 is LGHNA and CDR2 is YSLEER. The ends lost 6 bases at V and 6 bases at J; junction bases unmatched: 4.

This clonotype has more than one count but fewer than ten. The rearrangement joins TRBV28 to TRBJ2-5; either TRBD1 or TRBD2 may fit D (6 bases each). The CDR3 runs to 14 residues. Germline values: CDR1 MDHEN, CDR2 SYDVKM. V lost 5 bases and J lost 4, with 14 bases in between. The CDR3 here is CASSKGGVGETQYF. CDR3 bases: TGTGCCAGCAGTAAGGGGGGTGTCGGAGAGACCCAGTACTTC.

This clonotype occurred many times. V usage is TRBV12-3 or TRBV12-4 and J usage is TRBJ1-1, with TRBD1 matching 7 bases. Trimming at V came to 6 bases and at J to 4 bases, leaving 8 bases not matched to a gene. This CDR3 has 14 residues. CDR3 protein: CASRLKGAGTEAFF. The CDR3 DNA follows: TGTGCCAGCAGACTGAAGGGGGCAGGCACTGAAGCTTTCTTT.

The chain uses TRBV11-2 and TRBJ2-1, with a possible D match to TRBD2 (5 bases). The V end was cut by 5 bases, the J end by 6 bases, with 14 bases between. CDR1 is SGHAT and CDR2 is FQNNGV in the germline V gene. This CDR3 is 14 amino acids long. The CDR3 DNA reads TGTGCCAGCAGCCTCACTAGAGGAGGCAATGAGCAGTTCTTC. This encodes CASSLTRGGNEQFF.

The chain uses TRBV7-6 and TRBJ2-3, with 9 bases matching TRBD2. Trimming at V came to 8 bases and at J to 6 bases, leaving 12 bases not matched to a gene. The CDR3 totals 15 residues. Germline V gene data show CDR1 as SGHVS and CDR2 as FNYEAQ. The CDR3: CASGKISGGGDTQYF. The CDR3 DNA reads TGTGCCAGCGGTAAAATTAGCGGGGGAGGGGATACGCAGTATTTT.

This chain joins TRBV24-1 and TRBJ2-3, with a possible D match to TRBD2 (6 bases). The CDR3 extends over 18 amino acids. V gave up 3 bases and J gave up 9 bases, with 27 bases separating them. Per the germline V gene, CDR1 is KGHDR and CDR2 is SFDVKD. The CDR3 loop is CATSDLYGGTEDHGTQYF. CDR3 in DNA: TGTGCCACCAGTGATCTCTATGGCGGGACTGAAGACCACGGGACGCAGTATTTT.

This clonotype occurred a few times. V is TRBV7-2 and J is TRBJ1-5; TRBD1 aligns across 9 bases. J was trimmed by 3 bases and V by 5 bases; bases with no gene match: 5. This CDR3 has 15 amino acids. Per the germline V gene, CDR1 is SGHTA and CDR2 is FQGNSA. Written as DNA, the CDR3 is TGTGCCAGCAGCGTCGACAGGGGGAACAATCAGCCCCAGCATTTT. Amino acid sequence: CASSVDRGNNQPQHF.

This clonotype was counted many times. The chain has TRBV7-2 and TRBJ1-1; D gene unclear. This CDR3 region has 14 residues. The germline V and J ends were trimmed by 3 bases and 0 bases, with 8 bases remaining between them. CDR1 SGHTA and CDR2 FQGNSA come from the germline V gene. The CDR3 coding sequence is TGTGCCAGCAGCTTGGAAATCATGAACACTGAAGCTTTCTTT. Translating it yields CASSLEIMNTEAFF.

V is TRBV4-2 and J is TRBJ2-4; D gene ambiguous. Germline V gene data show CDR1 as LGHNA and CDR2 as YNFKEQ. This CDR3 region has 14 residues. V lost 0 bases and J 8 bases, leaving 11 bases between the germline ends. For the CDR3, the DNA is TGTGCCAGCAGCCAAGATATGGGATTGGACATTCAGTACTTC. Its translation is CASSQDMGLDIQYF.

The gene calls are TRBV29-1 and TRBJ2-2, with 7 bases that match TRBD1. V lost 4 bases to trimming and J lost 4 bases; unmatched junction nucleotides: 0. The CDR3 sequence is 12 residues long. CDR1 is SQVTM, CDR2 ANQGSEA, per germline. DNA for the CDR3: TGCAGCGTTGGGACAGGCACCGGGGAGCTGTTTTTT. Amino acids: CSVGTGTGELFF.

Only a few counts were recorded for this clonotype. This sequence joins TRBV7-9 and TRBJ1-1; 7 bases map to TRBD1. Germline CDR1 is SEHNR and CDR2 is FQNEAQ (reference sequence). Unmatched junction bases numbered 6, after V lost 4 bases and J lost 1 base. This CDR3 is 15 amino acids long. The CDR3 sequence is CASSYGTVRNTEAFF. DNA for the CDR3: TGTGCCAGCAGCTACGGGACAGTGAGGAACACTGAAGCTTTCTTT.

Only a few counts were recorded for this clonotype. V gene TRBV10-3 combines with J gene TRBJ1-5; the D gene is possibly TRBD1 (6 bases). This CDR3 has 14 amino acids. The V end was cut by 6 bases, the J end by 5 bases, with 14 bases between. The germline gives CDR1 ENHRY, CDR2 SYGVKD. The CDR3 region has the DNA TGTGCCATCAGGGCGGCAGGGGAACATCAGCCCCAGCATTTT. Protein sequence: CAIRAAGEHQPQHF.

This chain links TRBV9 with TRBJ2-1, with 12 bases lining up with TRBD2. V shed 0 bases and J 4 bases; nucleotides not matched to a gene: 5. Germline V gene sequence: CDR1 SGDLS, CDR2 YYNGEE. The CDR3 consists of 17 residues. CDR3 sequence: CASSVDPSGGVYNEQFF. In DNA, the CDR3 is TGTGCCAGCAGCGTAGATCCTAGCGGGGGGGTATACAATGAGCAGTTCTTC.

The chain couples TRBV6-2 or TRBV6-3 to TRBJ2-1; 8 bases map to TRBD2. After removal of 2 bases from V and 0 bases from J, the junction contained 6 bases not matched to a gene. CDR3 length equals 17 residues. Germline CDR1 is MNHEY and CDR2 is SVGEGT. CDR3 loop: CASSYPISGISYNEQFF. The CDR3 DNA sequence: TGTGCCAGCAGTTACCCCATTAGCGGGATCTCCTACAATGAGCAGTTCTTC.

This clonotype was counted only a few times. The CDR3 here is CASSLPGGYEQYF. CDR3 DNA sequence: TGTGCCAGCAGCTTACCAGGGGGCTACGAGCAGTACTTC. The chain couples TRBV7-6 to TRBJ2-7; TRBD1 agrees at 7 bases. This CDR3 comprises 13 residues. Germline trimming cut 2 bases from V and 3 bases from J; bases unmatched to any gene: 1. Germline V gene data show CDR1 as SGHVS and CDR2 as FNYEAQ.

This clonotype was recorded a few times. The chain employs TRBV20-1 and TRBJ1-4; D gene uncertain. CDR3 length: 13 residues. V gave up 1 base and J gave up 2 bases, with 5 bases separating them. CDR1 and CDR2 from the germline V gene are DFQATT and SNEGSKA (reference sequence). CDR3 nucleotides: TGCAGTGCTAGAGGCAGTACTAATGAAAAACTGTTTTTT. As protein: CSARGSTNEKLFF.

This sequence joins TRBV11-2 and TRBJ2-1; TRBD1 might be the D (6 bases). The CDR3 spans 17 residues. The V end lost 2 bases, the J end lost 1 base, and 15 bases lay between the germline ends. CDR1 is SGHAT, CDR2 FQNNGV, per germline. In nucleotides, the CDR3 is TGTGCCAGCAGCTTACCCGGACAGCGTGATTCCTACAATGAGCAGTTCTTC. This translates into CASSLPGQRDSYNEQFF.

This chain joins TRBV27 and TRBJ2-7; D is unclear. The CDR3 consists of 13 residues. Germline V lookup: CDR1 MNHEY, CDR2 SMNVEV (reference sequence). Trimming cost V 0 bases and J 5 bases, with 8 bases left between them. The CDR3 reads CASSLSLGNEQYF. The CDR3 DNA sequence: TGTGCCAGCAGTTTATCGCTTGGGAACGAGCAGTACTTC.